Below, 17 T cell receptor beta chains from the same sample are listed, as sequenced in a study of Ad26.COV2.S vaccination and SARS-CoV-2 variants. The treatment here: about 20 received Ad26.COV2.S at low or high dose, single or two shots; about 5 received placebo; per-sample allocation not given. Collection of the samples took place on day 63 after the first injection of vaccine or placebo. Generated by immunoSEQ multiplex PCR, the TCRdb table keeps only in-frame clones and is missing some. The sample yields about 390,000 clones, approximately 91% seen once. The specimen comprised peripheral blood, sampled in a trial of Ad26.COV2.S vaccine versus placebo. These receptors came from a person aged 18-65 years who received the Ad26.COV2.S COVID-19 vaccine or a placebo.

The chain links TRBV9 to TRBJ1-2, with D uncertain. CDR3 length equals 13 residues. Trimming took 0 bases from V and 2 from J, leaving 5 bases between them. Germline V gene lookup returns CDR1 SGDLS and CDR2 YYNGEE. The CDR3 is CASSVESNYGYTF. CDR3 DNA sequence: TGTGCCAGCAGCGTAGAGTCGAACTATGGCTACACCTTC.

The V and J genes are TRBV6-1 and TRBJ1-2; no reliable D call. Germline CDR1 MNHNS, CDR2 SASEGT. The CDR3 spans 15 residues. With 1 base removed from V and 0 bases from J, the gap between germline ends came to 9 bases. CDR3 sequence (DNA): TGTGCCAGCAGTGAAGGCGAGGGAGCTAACTATGGCTACACCTTC. It specifies CASSEGEGANYGYTF.

V usage is TRBV30 and J usage is TRBJ2-5; tentative D call: TRBD1 (5 bases). Germline V lookup: CDR1 GTSNPN, CDR2 SVGIG (reference sequence). The CDR3 runs to 12 residues. V lost 3 bases, J lost 3 bases, and 8 bases lay in between. The CDR3, as DNA: TGTGCCTGGAGCAGGGTAGAAGAGACCCAGTACTTC. It translates to CAWSRVEETQYF.

The J gene is TRBJ2-1, the V gene TRBV10-3; D is uncertain. Germline assignment: CDR1 ENHRY and CDR2 SYGVKD. The CDR3 sequence is 12 residues long. Trimming removed 6 bases at V and 8 bases at J, with 11 bases between. This CDR3 reads CAISPTADEQFF. The DNA for the CDR3 is TGTGCCATCAGCCCCACCGCGGATGAGCAGTTCTTC.

The chain has TRBV3-1 (or the pseudogene TRBV3-2) and TRBJ1-1; TRBD1 is a possible D gene (5 bases). CDR1 is LGHDT and CDR2 is YNNKEL in the germline V gene (reference sequence). V lost 1 base and J 1 base, leaving 13 bases between the germline ends. This CDR3 has 16 residues. The CDR3 nucleotides are TGTGCCAGCAGCCAAGGACCGGGACTGACGAACACTGAAGCTTTCTTT. Translation gives CASSQGPGLTNTEAFF.

J is TRBJ1-2 and V is TRBV6-1; no reliable D call. CDR1 is MNHNS, CDR2 SASEGT, per germline. The V end was cut by 2 bases, the J end by 4 bases, with 5 bases between. The CDR3 length is 12 residues. The CDR3 protein is CASSENGYGYTF. Here the CDR3 DNA reads TGTGCCAGCAGTGAAAACGGCTATGGCTACACCTTC.

This clone showed up just once. This chain connects TRBV5-1 to TRBJ2-3; TRBD2 aligns across 11 bases. J gave up 0 bases and V 4 bases, and 10 bases lay outside the gene matches. Germline lookup yields CDR1 SGHRS and CDR2 YFSETQ. The length of the CDR3 is 18 residues. CDR3 protein: CASSPPLAGGPSTDTQYF. The CDR3 bases are TGCGCCAGCAGCCCGCCCCTAGCGGGGGGACCTAGCACAGATACGCAGTATTTT.

The chain is built from TRBV27 and TRBJ1-3, with 7 bases that match TRBD1. Trimming took 2 bases from V and 1 from J; bases not matched to a gene: 2. Germline V gene data show CDR1 as MNHEY and CDR2 as SMNVEV (reference sequence). The CDR3 extends over 15 amino acids. The CDR3 protein is CASSLTGASGNTIYF. CDR3 DNA: TGTGCCAGCAGTTTAACAGGGGCATCTGGAAACACCATATATTTT.

The table lists this clone with a few counts. J is TRBJ2-7 and V is TRBV7-9, with a possible D match to TRBD2 (5 bases). Trimming took off 5 bases at V and 4 bases at J, with 9 bases between the two ends. Germline V CDR1 and CDR2: SEHNR, FQNEAQ (reference sequence). This CDR3 has 12 amino acids. The CDR3, as DNA: TGTGCCAGCAGCGGAGGCGTATACGAGCAGTACTTC. This sequence encodes CASSGGVYEQYF. Based on the CDR3 plus reference TRBV7-9 and TRBJ2-7, the full variable domain is DTGVSQNPRHKITKRGQNVTFRCDPISEHNRLYWYRQTLGQGPEFLTYFQNEAQLEKSRLLSDRFSAERPKGSFSTLEIQRTEQGDSAMYLCASSGGVYEQYFGPGTRLTVT.

The chain links TRBV5-1 to TRBJ2-7; D gene unclear. V lost 0 bases and J 3 bases, leaving 4 bases between the germline ends. The CDR3 has 12 amino acids. Germline CDR1 is SGHRS and CDR2 is YFSETQ. CDR3 nucleotide sequence: TGCGCCAGCAGCTTGGACCACTACGAGCAGTACTTC. Its translation is CASSLDHYEQYF.

The chain combines TRBV19 with TRBJ2-3, with D unresolved. CDR1 and CDR2 from the germline V gene are LNHDA and SQIVND (reference sequence). The CDR3 consists of 16 residues. The V gene lost 1 base and the J gene lost 0 bases, with 11 bases spanning the gap. The CDR3 bases are TGTGCCAGTAGTATAGGTAGAAAACCTAGCACAGATACGCAGTATTTT. It encodes CASSIGRKPSTDTQYF.

The rearrangement uses TRBV3-1 (or the pseudogene TRBV3-2) and TRBJ1-2; no clear D. Trimming stripped 0 bases from V and 8 bases from J, with 7 bases between. The CDR3 sequence is 12 residues long. Germline V gene lookup returns CDR1 LGHDT and CDR2 YNNKEL (reference sequence). The CDR3 loop reads CASSQDRHGYTF. CDR3 nucleotide sequence: TGTGCCAGCAGCCAAGATCGGCACGGCTACACCTTC.

This clone was recorded a few times. The rearrangement joins TRBV27 to TRBJ1-5; a weak D match, TRBD1 (5 bases). V lost 6 bases to trimming and J lost 9 bases, with 24 bases between them. Germline-derived CDR1 and CDR2 are MNHEY and SMNVEV (reference sequence). CDR3 length: 16 amino acids. The CDR3 region is CASRPTGYYAWAPQHF. The CDR3 bases are TGTGCCAGCAGGCCAACAGGTTACTATGCCTGGGCGCCCCAGCATTTT.

This chain connects TRBV7-2 to TRBJ2-2; 7 bases align to TRBD1. CDR1 is SGHTA and CDR2 is FQGNSA in the germline V gene. V lost 2 bases to trimming and J lost 0 bases; unmatched junction nucleotides: 0. This CDR3 has 15 amino acids. CDR3 sequence: CASSLQGANTGELFF. The CDR3, as DNA: TGTGCCAGCAGCTTACAGGGGGCGAACACCGGGGAGCTGTTTTTT.

This clone was counted between two and nine times. The chain employs TRBV29-1 and TRBJ2-7; possibly TRBD1 or TRBD2 for D (5 bases each). Trimming left V 7 bases short and J 4 bases short, with 20 bases between. The germline V gene has CDR1 SQVTM and CDR2 ANQGSEA. The CDR3 spans 14 residues. CDR3 in DNA: TGCAGCGCCAGGAAGGGGAGCGACGCGTACGAGCAGTACTTC. The encoded protein is CSARKGSDAYEQYF.

V gene TRBV29-1 combines with J gene TRBJ2-5; no clear D. Germline CDR1 is SQVTM and CDR2 is ANQGSEA. The CDR3 has 13 residues. V lost 3 bases to trimming and J lost 4 bases, with 12 bases between them. CDR3 DNA sequence: TGCAGCGTTGATGGGTCCGGGTTAGAGACCCAGTACTTC. It codes for CSVDGSGLETQYF.

The chain employs TRBV29-1 and TRBJ2-1, with D possibly being TRBD2 (5 bases). With 1 base removed from V and 1 base from J, the gap between germline ends came to 8 bases. CDR1 is SQVTM, CDR2 ANQGSEA, per germline. CDR3 length equals 14 residues. The CDR3 loop reads CSVEGEKSYNEQFF. DNA of the CDR3: TGCAGCGTTGAAGGGGAGAAGTCCTACAATGAGCAGTTCTTC.